This entry describes one T cell receptor (beta chain). Its specificity is not known. Trimming took off 2 bases at V and 4 bases at J, with 14 bases between the two ends. Germline V gene lookup returns CDR1 SGHVS and CDR2 FQNEAQ. This CDR3 comprises 15 residues. The data belong to a study of PD-1 blockade in classical Hodgkin lymphoma. Study-level results: Newly diagnosed patients had diversity similar to the baseline diversity of complete responders. Exclusion was the outcome for patients who began nivolumab under 1 year after ASCT.

After autologous stem cell transplantation all patients relapsed, and prior brentuximab vedotin exposure differed between cohorts. Thawed PBMCs were subjected to magnetic negative selection, which yielded isolated CD8+ T cells. The study recorded best responses of complete response, partial response or progressive disease. Sequencing used immunoSEQ multiplex PCR; TCRdb keeps in-frame clones, though not all of them. The table records around 2,000 clones, about 80% of them present only once. The sample in question was CD8+ T cells from blood, obtained at baseline. The receptor's source is a human donor with classical Hodgkin lymphoma. V gene TRBV7-8 combines with J gene TRBJ1-1, with TRBD1 as a possible D gene (6 bases). CDR3 DNA: TGTGCCAGCAGCTTATCCTCGACAGGAAGCACTGAAGCTTTCTTT. It translates to CASSLSSTGSTEAFF.